These T cell receptor beta chains were read from a single sample in a study of PD-1 blockade in classical Hodgkin lymphoma. Using immunoSEQ multiplex PCR, the repertoire was profiled, and TCRdb retains in-frame clones only, with some absent. This sample has around 35,000 clones, with approximately 70% found just once. The sample in question was peripheral blood mononuclear cells (PBMCs), obtained before the fourth cycle of nivolumab. The source is a human donor with classical Hodgkin lymphoma. Both conserved end residues are part of each CDR3. D genes are given only for firm matches. Clone size, where shown, is once, few, many, or a class for clones that have expanded.

d_gene: TRBD2
j_gene: TRBJ2-1
abundance: .
v_gene: TRBV2
CDR3aa: CASRRRLATHSNEQFF
CDR3nt: TGTGCCAGCAGGAGAAGACTAGCCACTCACTCCAATGAGCAGTTCTTC

d_gene: TRBD1
j_gene: TRBJ1-1
abundance: once
v_gene: TRBV5-5
CDR3aa: CASSRGTGYAAFF
CDR3nt: TGTGCCAGCAGCCGCGGGACAGGGTATGCAGCTTTCTTT

d_gene: .
j_gene: TRBJ2-4
abundance: once
v_gene: TRBV4-3
CDR3aa: CASSQDRVGGAKNIQYF
CDR3nt: TGCGCCAGCAGCCAAGATCGCGTGGGGGGAGCCAAAAACATTCAGTACTTC

d_gene: .
j_gene: TRBJ2-7
abundance: .
v_gene: TRBV30
CDR3aa: CASEEGRGSYEQYF
CDR3nt: TGTGCCTCGGAGGAGGGGAGGGGGTCCTACGAGCAGTACTTC

d_gene: .
j_gene: TRBJ1-5
abundance: once
v_gene: TRBV6-5
CDR3aa: CASSYSEGINQPQHF
CDR3nt: TGTGCCAGCAGTTACTCGGAGGGGATTAATCAGCCCCAGCATTTT

d_gene: .
j_gene: TRBJ2-5
abundance: .
v_gene: TRBV7-8
CDR3aa: CASSFTSKETQYF
CDR3nt: TGTGCCAGCAGCTTCACCTCCAAAGAGACCCAGTACTTC

d_gene: .
j_gene: TRBJ2-1
abundance: few
v_gene: TRBV5-1
CDR3aa: CASSYSGGNEQFF
CDR3nt: TGCGCCAGCAGTTATTCAGGGGGGAATGAGCAGTTCTTC

d_gene: TRBD1
j_gene: TRBJ2-7
abundance: .
v_gene: TRBV7-2
CDR3aa: CASSQEGTGPYEQYF
CDR3nt: TGTGCCAGCAGCCAAGAGGGGACAGGGCCCTACGAGCAGTACTTC

d_gene: TRBD2
j_gene: TRBJ2-3
abundance: .
v_gene: TRBV19
CDR3aa: CASSIDHGGGARDTQYF
CDR3nt: TGTGCCAGTAGTATAGATCACGGCGGGGGGGCCCGAGATACGCAGTATTTT

d_gene: TRBD2
j_gene: TRBJ2-1
abundance: .
v_gene: TRBV30
CDR3aa: CAWRGVGSEQFF
CDR3nt: TGTGCCTGGCGGGGGGTGGGAAGTGAGCAGTTCTTC

d_gene: .
j_gene: TRBJ2-2
abundance: once
v_gene: TRBV19
CDR3aa: CASTGGRWNTGELFF
CDR3nt: TGTGCCAGTACCGGCGGACGTTGGAACACCGGGGAGCTGTTTTTT

d_gene: .
j_gene: TRBJ1-1
abundance: .
v_gene: TRBV27
CDR3aa: CASSIGTRSEAFF
CDR3nt: TGTGCCAGCAGTATAGGGACGAGAAGCGAAGCTTTCTTT

d_gene: .
j_gene: TRBJ2-2
abundance: .
v_gene: TRBV15
CDR3aa: CATSRGPEITGELFF
CDR3nt: TGTGCCACCAGCAGGGGACCCGAAATTACCGGGGAGCTGTTTTTT

d_gene: TRBD1
j_gene: TRBJ1-1
abundance: .
v_gene: TRBV5-1
CDR3aa: CASSEDRAITEAFF
CDR3nt: TGCGCCAGCAGCGAGGACAGGGCAATAACTGAAGCTTTCTTT

d_gene: .
j_gene: TRBJ1-5
abundance: .
v_gene: TRBV27
CDR3aa: CASSPVNSGVWGNQPQHF
CDR3nt: TGTGCCAGCAGTCCCGTTAACTCGGGAGTATGGGGCAATCAGCCCCAGCATTTT

d_gene: TRBD1
j_gene: TRBJ2-4
abundance: .
v_gene: TRBV9
CDR3aa: CASSVSPTGVKNIQYF
CDR3nt: TGTGCCAGCAGCGTATCCCCTACAGGGGTCAAAAACATTCAGTACTTC

d_gene: .
j_gene: TRBJ1-2
abundance: .
v_gene: TRBV21-1
CDR3aa: CASSPRTRARGYTF
CDR3nt: TGTGCCAGCAGCCCTCGGACCAGGGCTCGCGGCTACACCTTC

d_gene: .
j_gene: TRBJ2-7
abundance: .
v_gene: TRBV27
CDR3aa: CASNSRPSSYEQYF
CDR3nt: TGTGCCAGCAATAGCAGGCCCAGCTCCTACGAGCAGTACTTC

d_gene: TRBD1
j_gene: TRBJ1-2
abundance: .
v_gene: TRBV7-9
CDR3aa: CASSSAKGSGGQYGYGYTF
CDR3nt: TGTGCCAGCAGCTCCGCAAAAGGGTCAGGGGGTCAATATGGCTATGGCTACACCTTC

d_gene: .
j_gene: TRBJ1-2
abundance: medium-sized
v_gene: TRBV29-1
CDR3aa: CSAGRGDSNYGYTF
CDR3nt: TGCAGCGCTGGTCGGGGAGACTCTAACTATGGCTACACCTTC

d_gene: TRBD2
j_gene: TRBJ2-3
abundance: .
v_gene: TRBV7-8
CDR3aa: CASSPRRGASTDTQYF
CDR3nt: TGTGCCAGCAGCCCGCGGCGGGGGGCTAGCACAGATACGCAGTATTTT

d_gene: .
j_gene: TRBJ2-7
abundance: .
v_gene: TRBV19
CDR3aa: CASSIGPTEQYF
CDR3nt: TGTGCCAGTAGTATTGGCCCCACCGAGCAGTACTTC

d_gene: .
j_gene: TRBJ1-2
abundance: medium-sized
v_gene: TRBV15
CDR3aa: CATSPDRGYGYTF
CDR3nt: TGTGCCACCAGCCCCGATAGAGGGTATGGCTACACCTTC

d_gene: .
j_gene: TRBJ1-1
abundance: .
v_gene: TRBV4-3
CDR3aa: CASSQVRGTEAFF
CDR3nt: TGCGCCAGCAGCCAAGTGCGGGGGACTGAAGCTTTCTTT

d_gene: .
j_gene: TRBJ1-1
abundance: .
v_gene: TRBV4-3
CDR3aa: CASSQVIGGANTEAFF
CDR3nt: TGCGCCAGCAGCCAAGTTATTGGGGGCGCGAACACTGAAGCTTTCTTT

d_gene: .
j_gene: TRBJ2-2
abundance: .
v_gene: TRBV11-1
CDR3aa: CASSLSNTGELFF
CDR3nt: TGTGCCAGCAGCTTGAGTAACACCGGGGAGCTGTTTTTT

d_gene: .
j_gene: TRBJ2-2
abundance: .
v_gene: TRBV7-8
CDR3aa: CASSLAFASENTGELFF
CDR3nt: TGTGCCAGCAGCTTAGCGTTTGCTAGCGAGAACACCGGGGAGCTGTTTTTT

d_gene: TRBD2
j_gene: TRBJ2-1
abundance: .
v_gene: TRBV10-3
CDR3aa: CAIRRTSGDNEQFF
CDR3nt: TGTGCCATCAGACGGACTAGCGGGGATAATGAGCAGTTCTTC

d_gene: .
j_gene: TRBJ1-4
abundance: .
v_gene: TRBV6-5
CDR3aa: CASSLARNEKLFF
CDR3nt: TGTGCCAGCAGTCTGGCCCGGAATGAAAAACTGTTTTTT

d_gene: TRBD2
j_gene: TRBJ2-5
abundance: .
v_gene: TRBV10-2
CDR3aa: CASSSGGSGETQYF
CDR3nt: TGCGCCAGCAGTAGCGGGGGGTCGGGGGAGACCCAGTACTTC

d_gene: .
j_gene: TRBJ2-5
abundance: .
v_gene: TRBV10-3
CDR3aa: CASTQSPSVRTETQYF
CDR3nt: TGTGCCTCCACCCAATCGCCGTCTGTGAGGACTGAGACCCAGTACTTC

d_gene: .
j_gene: TRBJ2-3
abundance: medium-sized
v_gene: TRBV4-3
CDR3aa: CASSQDYGVLSSTDTQYF
CDR3nt: TGCGCCAGCAGCCAAGATTATGGGGTTCTTTCTAGCACAGATACGCAGTATTTT

d_gene: TRBD1
j_gene: TRBJ2-1
abundance: .
v_gene: TRBV9
CDR3aa: CASSARGQGATASYNEQFF
CDR3nt: TGTGCCAGCAGCGCGAGAGGGCAGGGGGCAACTGCATCCTACAATGAGCAGTTCTTC

d_gene: .
j_gene: TRBJ2-7
abundance: .
v_gene: TRBV5-4
CDR3aa: CASSFDLYEQYF
CDR3nt: TGTGCCAGCAGCTTTGACCTTTACGAGCAGTACTTC

d_gene: TRBD2
j_gene: TRBJ2-1
abundance: .
v_gene: TRBV6-5
CDR3aa: CASSPPSGYYNEQFF
CDR3nt: TGTGCCAGCAGTCCCCCTAGCGGTTACTACAATGAGCAGTTCTTC

d_gene: .
j_gene: TRBJ2-7
abundance: .
v_gene: TRBV11-1
CDR3aa: CASSKVEVSYEQYF
CDR3nt: TGTGCCAGCAGCAAAGTGGAGGTTTCCTACGAGCAGTACTTC

d_gene: .
j_gene: TRBJ2-3
abundance: .
v_gene: TRBV11-2
CDR3aa: CASRLYGDTQYF
CDR3nt: TGTGCCAGCAGACTTTACGGGGATACGCAGTATTTT

d_gene: .
j_gene: TRBJ1-1
abundance: .
v_gene: TRBV29-1
CDR3aa: CSVGSRENVYTEAFF
CDR3nt: TGCAGCGTTGGTTCCAGGGAAAACGTTTACACTGAAGCTTTCTTT

d_gene: .
j_gene: TRBJ2-1
abundance: .
v_gene: TRBV27
CDR3aa: CASRVTGWGYNEQFF
CDR3nt: TGTGCCAGCAGAGTTACAGGTTGGGGTTACAATGAGCAGTTCTTC

d_gene: .
j_gene: TRBJ2-2
abundance: .
v_gene: TRBV28
CDR3aa: CASSFRQGYPNTGELFF
CDR3nt: TGTGCCAGCAGTTTCCGCCAGGGTTATCCGAACACCGGGGAGCTGTTTTTT

d_gene: TRBD1
j_gene: TRBJ2-6
abundance: .
v_gene: TRBV5-1
CDR3aa: CASSLEGTAGANVLTF
CDR3nt: TGCGCCAGCAGCTTGGAAGGGACAGCCGGGGCCAACGTCCTGACTTTC

d_gene: TRBD2
j_gene: TRBJ2-1
abundance: .
v_gene: TRBV5-1
CDR3aa: CASRVASGSGNEQFF
CDR3nt: TGCGCCAGCCGGGTGGCTAGCGGGTCTGGAAATGAGCAGTTCTTC

d_gene: .
j_gene: TRBJ1-1
abundance: few
v_gene: TRBV28
CDR3aa: CASSLSRGGTEAFF
CDR3nt: TGTGCCAGCAGTTTAAGCAGGGGAGGCACTGAAGCTTTCTTT

d_gene: TRBD2
j_gene: TRBJ2-7
abundance: .
v_gene: TRBV7-9
CDR3aa: CASSPRGGGVYEQYF
CDR3nt: TGTGCCAGCAGCCCGCGGGGGGGCGGCGTCTACGAGCAGTACTTC

d_gene: TRBD1
j_gene: TRBJ1-1
abundance: .
v_gene: TRBV9
CDR3aa: CASSDGQGGTEAFF
CDR3nt: TGTGCCAGCAGCGACGGACAGGGGGGCACTGAAGCTTTCTTT

d_gene: .
j_gene: TRBJ1-1
abundance: few
v_gene: TRBV5-1
CDR3aa: CASSFTGSGNTEAFF
CDR3nt: TGCGCCAGCAGCTTTACAGGGTCGGGGAACACTGAAGCTTTCTTT

d_gene: .
j_gene: TRBJ2-3
abundance: .
v_gene: TRBV9
CDR3aa: CASSPNTDTQYF
CDR3nt: TGTGCCAGCAGCCCGAACACAGATACGCAGTATTTT

d_gene: .
j_gene: TRBJ1-4
abundance: .
v_gene: TRBV25-1
CDR3aa: CASSEGLTEKLFF
CDR3nt: TGTGCCAGCAGTGAAGGGCTAACTGAAAAACTGTTTTTT

d_gene: .
j_gene: TRBJ1-4
abundance: .
v_gene: TRBV6-5
CDR3aa: CASSYSFREDEKLFF
CDR3nt: TGTGCCAGCAGTTACTCGTTCCGGGAGGATGAAAAACTGTTTTTT

d_gene: TRBD1
j_gene: TRBJ1-2
abundance: once
v_gene: TRBV11-2
CDR3aa: CASSLGQGATNYGYTF
CDR3nt: TGTGCCAGCAGCTTAGGACAGGGGGCAACTAACTATGGCTACACCTTC

d_gene: .
j_gene: TRBJ2-7
abundance: .
v_gene: TRBV6-6
CDR3aa: CASSSPGRSSYEQYF
CDR3nt: TGTGCCAGCAGTTCGCCGGGACGGAGCTCCTACGAGCAGTACTTC

d_gene: .
j_gene: TRBJ2-2
abundance: .
v_gene: TRBV4-2
CDR3aa: CASSQGVGKANTGELFF
CDR3nt: TGTGCCAGCAGCCAAGGGGTGGGTAAGGCGAACACCGGGGAGCTGTTTTTT

d_gene: .
j_gene: TRBJ2-4
abundance: .
v_gene: TRBV28
CDR3aa: CASNVWQGTGSTIQYF
CDR3nt: TGTGCCAGCAACGTTTGGCAGGGGACGGGCTCCACAATTCAGTACTTC